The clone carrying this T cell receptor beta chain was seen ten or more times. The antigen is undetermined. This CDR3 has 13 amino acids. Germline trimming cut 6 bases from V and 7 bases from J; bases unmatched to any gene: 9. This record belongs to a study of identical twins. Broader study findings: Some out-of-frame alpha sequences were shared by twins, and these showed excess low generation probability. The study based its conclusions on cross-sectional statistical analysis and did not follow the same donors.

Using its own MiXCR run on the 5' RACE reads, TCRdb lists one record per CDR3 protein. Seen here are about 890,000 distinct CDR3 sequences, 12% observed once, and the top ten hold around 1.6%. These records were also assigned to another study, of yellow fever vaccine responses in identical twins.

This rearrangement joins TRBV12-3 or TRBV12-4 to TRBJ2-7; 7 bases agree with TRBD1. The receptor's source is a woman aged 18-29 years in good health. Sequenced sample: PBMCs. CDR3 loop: CASSPGTDREQYF. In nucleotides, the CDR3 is TGTGCCAGCAGCCCAGGGACAGATCGTGAGCAGTACTTC.